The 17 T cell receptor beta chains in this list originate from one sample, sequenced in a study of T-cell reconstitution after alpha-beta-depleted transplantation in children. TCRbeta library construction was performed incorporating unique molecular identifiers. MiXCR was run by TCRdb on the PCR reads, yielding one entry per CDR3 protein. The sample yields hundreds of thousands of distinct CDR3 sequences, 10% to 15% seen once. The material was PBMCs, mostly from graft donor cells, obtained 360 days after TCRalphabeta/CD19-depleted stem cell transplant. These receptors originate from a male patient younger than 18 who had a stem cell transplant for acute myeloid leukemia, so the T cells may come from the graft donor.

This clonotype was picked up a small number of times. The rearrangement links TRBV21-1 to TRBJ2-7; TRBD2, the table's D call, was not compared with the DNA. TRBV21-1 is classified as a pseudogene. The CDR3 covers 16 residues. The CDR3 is CASSVSSGTKLYEQYF. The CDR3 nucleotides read TGTGCCAGCAGCGTGTCTAGCGGGACAAAGCTCTACGAGCAGTACTTC.

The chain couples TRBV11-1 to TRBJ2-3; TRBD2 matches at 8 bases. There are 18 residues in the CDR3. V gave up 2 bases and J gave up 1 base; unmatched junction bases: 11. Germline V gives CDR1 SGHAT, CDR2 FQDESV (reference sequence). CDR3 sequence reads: CASSLTERRAGGTDTQYF. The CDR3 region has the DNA TGTGCCAGCAGCTTAACCGAGCGAAGAGCGGGAGGCACAGATACGCAGTATTTT.

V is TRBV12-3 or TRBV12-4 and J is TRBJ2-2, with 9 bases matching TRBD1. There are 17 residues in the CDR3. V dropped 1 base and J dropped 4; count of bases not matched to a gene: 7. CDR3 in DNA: TGTGCCAGCAGTTTAGGGACAGGGGTCCTCGTCACCGGGGAGCTGTTTTTT. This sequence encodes CASSLGTGVLVTGELFF.

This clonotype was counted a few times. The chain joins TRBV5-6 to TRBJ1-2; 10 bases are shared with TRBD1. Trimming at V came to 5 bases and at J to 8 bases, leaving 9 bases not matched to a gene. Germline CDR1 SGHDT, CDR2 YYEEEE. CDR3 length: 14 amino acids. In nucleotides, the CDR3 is TGTGCCAGCAGAAAGAGACAGGGGGCGAGGGGCTACACCTTC. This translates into CASRKRQGARGYTF.

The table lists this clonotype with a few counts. The CDR3 loop is CSANGDQPQHF. CDR3 coding DNA: TGCAGTGCTAACGGTGATCAGCCCCAGCATTTT. The chain joins TRBV20-1 to TRBJ1-5; D uncertain. The CDR3 totals 11 residues. V was trimmed by 4 bases and J by 5 bases, leaving 6 bases between them. Germline V gene sequence: CDR1 DFQATT, CDR2 SNEGSKA (reference sequence).

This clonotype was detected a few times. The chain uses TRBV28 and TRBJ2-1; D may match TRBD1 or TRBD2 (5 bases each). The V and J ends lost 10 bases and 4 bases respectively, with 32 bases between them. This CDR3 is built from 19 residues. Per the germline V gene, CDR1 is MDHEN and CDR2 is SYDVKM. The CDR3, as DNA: TGTGCCACCCGACACGGGGCGGACTCGGCAAGTTGGGGATACAATGAGCAGTTCTTC. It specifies CATRHGADSASWGYNEQFF.

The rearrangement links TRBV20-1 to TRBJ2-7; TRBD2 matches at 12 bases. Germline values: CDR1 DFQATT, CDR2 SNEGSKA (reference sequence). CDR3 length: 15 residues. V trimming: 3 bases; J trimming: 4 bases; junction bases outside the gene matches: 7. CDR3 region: CSARTSGRAGYEQYF. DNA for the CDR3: TGCAGTGCTAGGACTAGCGGGAGAGCAGGGTACGAGCAGTACTTC.

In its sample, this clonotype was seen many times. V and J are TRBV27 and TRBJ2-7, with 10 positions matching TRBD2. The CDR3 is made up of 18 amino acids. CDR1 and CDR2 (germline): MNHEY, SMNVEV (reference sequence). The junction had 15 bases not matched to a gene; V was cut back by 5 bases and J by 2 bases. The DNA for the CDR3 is TGTGCCAGCAGTCCCGGGACTAGCGTCATCCTATGGCCCTACGAGCAGTACTTC. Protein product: CASSPGTSVILWPYEQYF.

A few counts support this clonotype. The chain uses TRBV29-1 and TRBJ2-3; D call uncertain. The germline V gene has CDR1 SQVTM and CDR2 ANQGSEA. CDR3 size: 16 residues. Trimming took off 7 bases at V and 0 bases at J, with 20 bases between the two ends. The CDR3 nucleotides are TGCAGCGCGACCTCGAATCATGCTTCTAGCACAGATACGCAGTATTTT. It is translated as CSATSNHASSTDTQYF.

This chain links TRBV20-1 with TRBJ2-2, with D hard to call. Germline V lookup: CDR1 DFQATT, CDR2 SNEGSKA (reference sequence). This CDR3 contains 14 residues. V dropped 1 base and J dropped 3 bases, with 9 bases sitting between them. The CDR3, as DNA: TGCAGTGCTAGAGTGCTAGTTGACACCGGGGAGCTGTTTTTT. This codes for CSARVLVDTGELFF.

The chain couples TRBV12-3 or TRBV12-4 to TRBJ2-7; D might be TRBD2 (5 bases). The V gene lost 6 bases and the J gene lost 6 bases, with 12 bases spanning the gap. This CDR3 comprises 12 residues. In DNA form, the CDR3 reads TGTGCCAGCAGCATTGAGGGTTTCGAGCAGTACTTC. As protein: CASSIEGFEQYF.

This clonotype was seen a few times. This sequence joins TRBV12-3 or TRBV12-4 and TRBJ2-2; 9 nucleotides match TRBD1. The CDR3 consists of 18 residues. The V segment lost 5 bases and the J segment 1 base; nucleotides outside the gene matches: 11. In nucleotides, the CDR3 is TGTGCCAGCAGTCCAAACAGACCGGGACAGGGGAACACCGGGGAGCTGTTTTTT. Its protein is CASSPNRPGQGNTGELFF.

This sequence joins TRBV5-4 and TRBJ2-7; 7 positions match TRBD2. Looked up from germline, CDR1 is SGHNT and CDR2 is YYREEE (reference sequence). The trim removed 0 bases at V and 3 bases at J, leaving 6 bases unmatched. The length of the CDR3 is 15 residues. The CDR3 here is CASSLEASGYYEQYF. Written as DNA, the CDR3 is TGTGCCAGCAGCTTGGAGGCTAGCGGCTACTACGAGCAGTACTTC. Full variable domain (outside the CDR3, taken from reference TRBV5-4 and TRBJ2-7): ETGVTQSPTHLIKTRGQQVTLRCSSQSGHNTVSWYQQALGQGPQFIFQYYREEENGRGNFPPRFSGLQFPNYSSELNVNALELDDSALYLCASSLEASGYYEQYFGPGTRLTVT.

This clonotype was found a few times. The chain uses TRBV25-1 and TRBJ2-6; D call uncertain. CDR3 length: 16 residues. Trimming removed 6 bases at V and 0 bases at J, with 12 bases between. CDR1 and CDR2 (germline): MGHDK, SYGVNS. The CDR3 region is CASSLQGLSGANVLTF. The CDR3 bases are TGTGCCAGCAGCTTGCAAGGGCTCTCTGGGGCCAACGTCCTGACTTTC.

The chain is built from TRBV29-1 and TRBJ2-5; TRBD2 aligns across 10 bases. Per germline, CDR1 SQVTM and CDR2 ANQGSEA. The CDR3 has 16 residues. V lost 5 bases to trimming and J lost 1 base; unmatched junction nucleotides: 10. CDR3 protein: CSVIPNSGRSQETQYF. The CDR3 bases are TGCAGCGTTATCCCTAATAGCGGGAGGTCCCAAGAGACCCAGTACTTC.

The DNA of the CDR3 is TGTGCCAGCAGTTTAGTTGGGGCGGGAGGAGGGACCGGGGAGCTGTTTTTT. It encodes CASSLVGAGGGTGELFF. The gene calls are TRBV12-3 or TRBV12-4 and TRBJ2-2, with 8 bases fitting TRBD2. V was pared by 1 base and J by 5 bases, with 9 bases of the junction left unmatched. The CDR3 runs 17 residues.

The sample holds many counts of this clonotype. CDR3 sequence: CASSLRDLSYSNTGELFF. The CDR3 DNA sequence: TGCGCCAGCAGCTTGAGGGACTTAAGCTACTCGAACACCGGGGAGCTGTTTTTT. The V call is TRBV5-1, the J call TRBJ2-2; D is perhaps TRBD2 (6 bases). V was pared by 1 base and J by 0 bases, with 16 bases between. The CDR3 sequence is 18 residues long. Germline loops: CDR1 SGHRS, CDR2 YFSETQ. The variable domain in full, with the rest retrieved from reference TRBV5-1 and TRBJ2-2, is KAGVTQTPRYLIKTRGQQVTLSCSPISGHRSVSWYQQTPGQGLQFLFEYFSETQRNKGNFPGRFSGRQFSNSRSEMNVSTLELGDSALYLCASSLRDLSYSNTGELFFGEGSRLTVL.